The T cell receptor beta chain under discussion was sequenced for a study of graft-versus-host responses after intestinal transplantation. The wider study: Isolated intestinal, liver-intestinal, or multivisceral transplants were what recipients had. Tacrolimus plus steroids were given to all recipients for roughly 3 years, preceded by anti-thymocyte globulin induction.

Germline assignment: CDR1 SNHLY and CDR2 FYNNEI. This CDR3 has 17 amino acids. Trimming cost V 2 bases and J 3 bases; bases outside gene matches: 9. The table came from immunoSEQ multiplex PCR; TCRdb's copy has only in-frame clones and leaves some out. The data contain 65,000 to 85,000 clones, around 90% of them singletons. Marrow drawn post-transplant originated at the posterior iliac crest or another site. This receptor was taken from a human patient who received an intestinal transplant, so some T cells may come from the graft donor. This specimen consisted of bone marrow, obtained 700 to 750 days after intestinal transplantation. The gene calls are TRBV2 and TRBJ2-1; 8 positions agree with TRBD1. The CDR3 nucleotides are TGTGCCAGCAGTGAATCGGCCGGGACAGGAGGCTACAATGAGCAGTTCTTC. Amino acid sequence: CASSESAGTGGYNEQFF. Combining the CDR3 with reference TRBV2 and TRBJ2-1 gives the whole variable domain EPEVTQTPSHQVTQMGQEVILRCVPISNHLYFYWYRQILGQKVEFLVSFYNNEISEKSEIFDDQFSVERPDGSNFTLKIRSTKLEDSAMYFCASSESAGTGGYNEQFFGPGTRLTVL.